The clone carrying this T cell receptor beta chain was seen many times. As yet, its antigen is unknown. V lost 4 bases and J 2 bases, leaving 6 bases between the germline ends. The V gene's germline CDR1 is SGHRS and CDR2 YFSETQ. CDR3 length: 13 residues. With 10-nucleotide random UMIs, 5'RACE was used to make the cDNA. TCRdb re-analysed the 5' RACE reads in MiXCR, keeping a single row per CDR3 protein. The sample lists about 55,000 distinct CDR3 sequences, 3.6% occurring once. These data are taken from a study of neurological immune-mediated disorders. The study, taken as a whole, reports: Phylogenetic grouping put 18 of 34 multiple sclerosis patients' repertoires into one related-CDR3 cluster, a possible signature. Expanded clones shared no CDR3 amino acid sequences across subjects, suggesting private repertoires in all groups.

PBMCs stored at -80 C, 2 million in total, were the source of the unsorted libraries. The sample consisted of PBMCs. This receptor was obtained from a man younger than 40 with multiple sclerosis. V and J are TRBV5-1 and TRBJ2-2; D is undetermined. The CDR3 DNA reads TGCGCCAGCAGCGACCCAAACACCGGGGAGCTGTTTTTT. Amino acid sequence: CASSDPNTGELFF.